The 15 T cell receptor beta chains given below trace back to one sample, sequenced in a study of T cell repertoires in cytomegalovirus infection. TCRdb re-called the reads through MiXCR, storing one row per CDR3 protein. Here the sample spans under 500,000 distinct CDR3 sequences, about 42% being singletons. These receptors have no identified antigens. Sequenced here: cultured PBMCs, sampled from culture after CMV antigen stimulation. The receptor source for this set is a human donor in good health (CMV status not recorded). Some clones in this sample may be carry-over from other donors' samples.

This CDR3 is CASSIVEGTYNEQFF. In DNA, the CDR3 is TGTGCCAGTAGTATAGTAGAGGGCACCTACAATGAGCAGTTCTTC. The rearrangement joins TRBV19 to TRBJ2-1; maybe TRBD2 (5 bases). This CDR3 is 15 amino acids long. CDR1 LNHDA and CDR2 SQIVND come from the germline V gene (reference sequence). Trimming removed 1 base at V and 2 bases at J, with 9 bases between.

The V gene is TRBV2, the J gene TRBJ2-1; TRBD1 aligns across 9 bases. The CDR3 contains 15 residues. Germline CDR1 and CDR2: SNHLY and FYNNEI. V lost 5 bases, J lost 1 base, and 3 bases stayed unmatched. DNA for the CDR3: TGTGCCAGCAGTCGGACAGGGGATTCCTACAATGAGCAGTTCTTC. Encoded protein: CASSRTGDSYNEQFF.

The V call is TRBV20-1, the J call TRBJ2-1; TRBD2 matches at 12 bases. This CDR3 has 14 amino acids. Germline lookup yields CDR1 DFQATT and CDR2 SNEGSKA (reference sequence). V lost 5 bases, J lost 4 bases, and 3 bases stayed unmatched. The CDR3: CSAPGLAGYNEQFF. CDR3 DNA sequence: TGCAGTGCTCCCGGACTAGCGGGGTACAATGAGCAGTTCTTC.

The rearrangement uses TRBV11-3 and TRBJ2-1; D is possibly TRBD2 (6 bases). The CDR3 totals 15 residues. The V end lost 5 bases, the J end lost 5 bases, and 16 bases lay between the germline ends. The germline V gene encodes CDR1 SGHNT and CDR2 YENEEA. The CDR3 DNA reads as TGTGCCAGCAGCCCGGCGGGGTCGCGGGACAATGAGCAGTTCTTC. Translating it yields CASSPAGSRDNEQFF.

This chain links TRBV4-3 with TRBJ2-1; 9 bases are shared with TRBD2. V was pared by 2 bases and J by 8 bases, with 19 bases of the junction left unmatched. Germline V gene sequence: CDR1 LGHNA, CDR2 YSLEER. The CDR3 contains 19 residues. The CDR3 coding sequence is TGCGCCAGCAGCCAATTTCCCCTTGGCGGGAGGGCCAGGGGTGATGAGCAGTTCTTC. Amino acid sequence: CASSQFPLGGRARGDEQFF.

The gene calls are TRBV10-3 and TRBJ2-5, with a tentative D call TRBD1 (6 bases). Germline loops: CDR1 ENHRY, CDR2 SYGVKD. V was clipped by 3 bases and J by 4 bases, with 18 bases between them. The CDR3 totals 16 residues. CDR3 residues: CAISDVQGLGRETQYF. CDR3 sequence (DNA): TGTGCCATCAGTGATGTACAGGGATTAGGGCGAGAGACCCAGTACTTC.

J is TRBJ2-7 and V is TRBV7-2, with TRBD1 identical over 7 bases. J was trimmed by 9 bases and V by 2 bases; bases with no gene match: 10. The germline gives CDR1 SGHTA, CDR2 FQGNSA. The CDR3 has 14 residues. In DNA form, the CDR3 reads TGTGCCAGCAGCTTAAGGGCCAGGGACAGCGGGCAGTACTTC. Its protein product is CASSLRARDSGQYF.

The V call is TRBV12-3 or TRBV12-4, the J call TRBJ2-5; TRBD2 matches at 7 bases. J gave up 4 bases and V 3 bases, and 11 bases lay outside the gene matches. CDR3 length equals 16 residues. The CDR3: CASSFVWSSGSETQYF. The CDR3 DNA follows: TGTGCCAGCAGTTTCGTTTGGTCTAGCGGTTCAGAGACCCAGTACTTC.

This chain uses TRBV5-5 with TRBJ1-3; possible D gene TRBD1, 5 bases. The V end was cut by 2 bases, the J end by 0 bases, with 18 bases between. The CDR3 sequence is 18 residues long. Per the germline V gene, CDR1 is SGHKS and CDR2 is YYEKEE (reference sequence). The CDR3 nucleotides read TGTGCCAGCAGCTTATCCCCCTGGGGCAGCCACTCTGGAAACACCATATATTTT. Residues: CASSLSPWGSHSGNTIYF. Using reference TRBV5-5 and TRBJ1-3 for the parts outside the CDR3, the full variable domain is DAGVTQSPTHLIKTRGQQVTLRCSPISGHKSVSWYQQVLGQGPQFIFQYYEKEERGRGNFPDRFSARQFPNYSSELNVNALLLGDSALYLCASSLSPWGSHSGNTIYFGEGSWLTVV.

This clonotype has at least ten counts. The rearrangement links TRBV7-2 to TRBJ1-5; possible D gene TRBD1, 6 bases. Germline CDR1 and CDR2: SGHTA and FQGNSA. Trimming pared 0 bases from V and 9 bases from J, leaving 12 bases between. The CDR3 spans 14 residues. CDR3 amino acids: CASSLAKQGGPQHF. The CDR3 region has the DNA TGTGCCAGCAGCTTAGCGAAACAAGGGGGGCCCCAGCATTTT.

This clonotype was picked up a small number of times. The V gene is TRBV7-2, the J gene TRBJ2-5, with a tentative D call TRBD1 (6 bases). Trimming removed 7 bases at V and 0 bases at J, with 15 bases between. Per the germline V gene, CDR1 is SGHTA and CDR2 is FQGNSA. The CDR3 is 15 amino acids. The CDR3 region is CASTTLDRYQETQYF. CDR3 DNA: TGTGCCAGCACGACCCTGGACAGATACCAAGAGACCCAGTACTTC.

This chain joins TRBV28 and TRBJ1-6; D possibly corresponds to TRBD1 (6 bases). Trimming shortened V by 7 bases and J by 10 bases, and 17 bases separated the two germline ends. Germline CDR1 MDHEN, CDR2 SYDVKM. The CDR3 is 14 amino acids. The DNA for the CDR3 is TGTGCCAGCACCTGGGGGGGCCCTGGGTCACCCCTCCACTTT. It yields the protein CASTWGGPGSPLHF.

This clonotype was seen a handful of times. V and J are TRBV20-1 and TRBJ2-4; a possible D gene is TRBD2 (7 bases). V was cut by 1 base and J by 3 bases, with 22 bases left in between. This CDR3 spans 18 amino acids. CDR1 and CDR2 from the germline V gene are DFQATT and SNEGSKA (reference sequence). CDR3 nucleotide sequence: TGCAGTGCTAGAGGCTGGGGGCGGGAGAATGGGGACAAAAACATTCAGTACTTC. Translation: CSARGWGRENGDKNIQYF.

The J gene is TRBJ2-7, the V gene TRBV10-3, with a tentative D call TRBD1 (5 bases). Per germline, CDR1 ENHRY and CDR2 SYGVKD. This CDR3 contains 13 residues. V gave up 2 bases and J gave up 3 bases, with 8 bases separating them. The CDR3 sequence: CAISEGRVYEQYF. DNA of the CDR3: TGTGCCATCAGTGAGGGCAGGGTCTACGAGCAGTACTTC.

In its sample, this clonotype was seen a few times. This rearrangement joins TRBV7-2 to TRBJ1-4; the D is unclear. The germline V and J ends were trimmed by 1 base and 11 bases, with 14 bases remaining between them. The CDR3 runs 14 residues. Germline CDR1 is SGHTA and CDR2 is FQGNSA. The CDR3 nucleotides read TGTGCCAGCAGCTTAGGGCTGAATTATGGGAAACTGTTTTTT. This translates into CASSLGLNYGKLFF. Filled out from reference TRBV7-2 and TRBJ1-4, the complete variable domain reads GAGVSQSPSNKVTEKGKDVELRCDPISGHTALYWYRQSLGQGLEFLIYFQGNSAPDKSGLPSDRFSAERTGGSVSTLTIQRTQQEDSAVYLCASSLGLNYGKLFFGSGTQLSVL.